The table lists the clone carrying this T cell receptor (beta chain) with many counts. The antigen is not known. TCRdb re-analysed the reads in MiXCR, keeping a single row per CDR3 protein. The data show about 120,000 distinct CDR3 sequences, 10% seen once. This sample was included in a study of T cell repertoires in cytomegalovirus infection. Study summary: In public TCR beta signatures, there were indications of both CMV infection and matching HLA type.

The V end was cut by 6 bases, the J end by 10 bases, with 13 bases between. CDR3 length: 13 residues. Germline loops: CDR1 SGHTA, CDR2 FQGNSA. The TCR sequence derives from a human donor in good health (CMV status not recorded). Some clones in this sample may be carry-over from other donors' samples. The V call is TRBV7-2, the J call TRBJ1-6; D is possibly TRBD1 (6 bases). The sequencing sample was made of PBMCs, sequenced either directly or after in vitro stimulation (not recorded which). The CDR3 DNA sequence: TGTGCCAGCAGGCCAGGGGAAAAGTCACCCCTCCACTTT. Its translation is CASRPGEKSPLHF. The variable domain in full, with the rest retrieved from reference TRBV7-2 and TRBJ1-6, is GAGVSQSPSNKVTEKGKDVELRCDPISGHTALYWYRQSLGQGLEFLIYFQGNSAPDKSGLPSDRFSAERTGGSVSTLTIQRTQQEDSAVYLCASRPGEKSPLHFGNGTRLTVT.